The following is a T cell receptor beta chain sequence with its context. Its antigen is undetermined. The authors made the TRB cDNA libraries by 5' RACE using UMI labels. No DNA is given; TCRdb re-called the 5' RACE reads and lists each CDR3 protein once. Seen in this sample are fewer than 65,000 distinct CDR3 sequences; the ten most common clones hold around 5%. This sample is drawn from a study of CXCR3-negative and CXCR3-positive naive CD8 T cells. Study-level findings and limits: Naive CXCR3-positive and CXCR3-negative cells shared similar TRBV-TRBJ usage, unlike memory cells. More hydrophobic TRB CDR3s were found in CXCR3-positive naive cells than in CXCR3-negative naive cells. The study found comparably high diversity in both naive subsets and much lower diversity in memory CD8+ cells. Most assays used freshly isolated PBMCs, as cryopreservation partially reduced CXCR3.

CDR3 length: 15 residues. CDR1 is SGHDT, CDR2 YYEEEE, per germline. The chain employs TRBV5-6 and TRBJ2-2. The TCR comes from a human donor in good health. Some clones in this sample may be carry-over from other donors' samples. Sample: naive CXCR3+ CD8+ T cells from blood. Subset here: CD45RO-CCR7+CD27+CD95- naive CD8+ T cells expressing CXCR3 (TNR3+). CDR3 region: CASSLPGFGFGELFF.